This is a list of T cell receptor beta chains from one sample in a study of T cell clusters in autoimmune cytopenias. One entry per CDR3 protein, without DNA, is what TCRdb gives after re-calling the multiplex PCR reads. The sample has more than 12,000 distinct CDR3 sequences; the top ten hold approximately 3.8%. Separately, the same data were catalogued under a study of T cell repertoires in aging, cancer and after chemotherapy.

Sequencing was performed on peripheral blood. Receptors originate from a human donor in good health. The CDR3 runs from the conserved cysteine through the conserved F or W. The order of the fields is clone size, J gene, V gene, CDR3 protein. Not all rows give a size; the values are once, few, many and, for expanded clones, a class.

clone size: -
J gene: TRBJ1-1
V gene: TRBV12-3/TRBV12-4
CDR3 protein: CASSLARGNTEAFF

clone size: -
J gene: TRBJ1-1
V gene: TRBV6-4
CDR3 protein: CASKGRGSIMNTEAFF

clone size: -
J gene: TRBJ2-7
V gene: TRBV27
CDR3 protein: CASRRQGESYEQYF

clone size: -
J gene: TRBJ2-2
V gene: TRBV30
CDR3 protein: CAWSAVAAHTGELFF

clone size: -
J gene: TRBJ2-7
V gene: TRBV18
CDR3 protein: CASFRDPLDEQYF

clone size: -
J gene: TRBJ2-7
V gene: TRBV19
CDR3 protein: CASSQGLAGANEQYF

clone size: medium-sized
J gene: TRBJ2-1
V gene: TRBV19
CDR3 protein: CASSIQLAGYNEQFF

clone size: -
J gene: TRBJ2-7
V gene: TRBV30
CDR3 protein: CACRTGHSEQYF

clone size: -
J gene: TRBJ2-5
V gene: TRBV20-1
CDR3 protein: CSALPHTKETQYF

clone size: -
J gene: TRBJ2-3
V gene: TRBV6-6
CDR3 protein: CASSSDGDYTDTQYF

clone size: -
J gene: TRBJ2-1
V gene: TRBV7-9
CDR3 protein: CASSLRRDLQFF

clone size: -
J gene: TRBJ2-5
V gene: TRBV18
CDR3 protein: CASSLRLRETQYF

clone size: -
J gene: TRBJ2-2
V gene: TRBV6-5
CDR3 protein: CASSYGLNTGELFF

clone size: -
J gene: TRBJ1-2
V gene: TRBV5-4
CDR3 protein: CASSRAGVYGYTF

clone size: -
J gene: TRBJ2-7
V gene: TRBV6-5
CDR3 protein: CASSYSFGRSEQYF

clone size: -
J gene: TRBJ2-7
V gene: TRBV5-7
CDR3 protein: CASSFGTDRYEQYF

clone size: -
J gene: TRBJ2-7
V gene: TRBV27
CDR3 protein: CASSSSLAGGRSYEQYF

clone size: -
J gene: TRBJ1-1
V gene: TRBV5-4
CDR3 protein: CASSPKMNTEAFF

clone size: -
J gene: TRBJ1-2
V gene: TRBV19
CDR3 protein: CASHSQEYGYTF

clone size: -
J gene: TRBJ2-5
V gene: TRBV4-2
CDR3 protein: CASSQVLAGGQETQYF

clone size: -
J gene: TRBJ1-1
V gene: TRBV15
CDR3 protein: CATSKRGSTEAFF

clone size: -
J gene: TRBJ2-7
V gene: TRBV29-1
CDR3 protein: CSVRTSGRHEQYF

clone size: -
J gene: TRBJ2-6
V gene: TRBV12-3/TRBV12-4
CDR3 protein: CASSYNTANVLTF

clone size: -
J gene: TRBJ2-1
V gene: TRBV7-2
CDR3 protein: CASSSSGGSYNEQFF

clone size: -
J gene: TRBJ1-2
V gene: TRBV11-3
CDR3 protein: CASSVDTQGGHGYTF

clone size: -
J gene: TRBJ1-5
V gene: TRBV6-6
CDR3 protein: CASSGQGYQPQHF

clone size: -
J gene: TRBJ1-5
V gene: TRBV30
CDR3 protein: CAWSRGQGIYQPQHF

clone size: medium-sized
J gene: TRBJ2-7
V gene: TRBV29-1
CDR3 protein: CSVVAAGGREQYF

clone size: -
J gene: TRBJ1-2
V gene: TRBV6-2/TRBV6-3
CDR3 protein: CASSFGYGYTF

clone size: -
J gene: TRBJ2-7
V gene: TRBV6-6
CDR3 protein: CASSIQGYEQYF

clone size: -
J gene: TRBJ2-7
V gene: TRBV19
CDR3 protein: CASSRTGQLYEQYF

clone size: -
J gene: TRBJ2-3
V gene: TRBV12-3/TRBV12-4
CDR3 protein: CASSLVQLPDTQYF

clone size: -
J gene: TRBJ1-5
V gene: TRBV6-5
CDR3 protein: CASSPLDRLAQPQHF

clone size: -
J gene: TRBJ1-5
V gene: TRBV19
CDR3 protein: CASRTRGHSNQPQHF

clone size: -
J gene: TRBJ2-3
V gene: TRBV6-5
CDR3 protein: CASSIQGAQYF

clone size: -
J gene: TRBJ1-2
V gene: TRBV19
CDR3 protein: CASSPGRNGYTF

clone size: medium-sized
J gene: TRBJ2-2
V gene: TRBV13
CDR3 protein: CASSPGTPPGELFF

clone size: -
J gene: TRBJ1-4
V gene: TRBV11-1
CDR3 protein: CASSLAEAVGEKLFF

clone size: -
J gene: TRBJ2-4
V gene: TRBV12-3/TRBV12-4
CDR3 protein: CASGTKNIQYF

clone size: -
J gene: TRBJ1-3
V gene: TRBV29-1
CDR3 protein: CSVADGQSGNTIYF

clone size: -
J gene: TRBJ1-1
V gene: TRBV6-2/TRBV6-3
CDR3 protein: CASSYRLAVGTEAFF

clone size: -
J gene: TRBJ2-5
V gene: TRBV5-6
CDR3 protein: CASSPTRMVETQYF

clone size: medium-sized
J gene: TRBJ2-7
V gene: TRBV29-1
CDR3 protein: CSVGYRVNEQYF

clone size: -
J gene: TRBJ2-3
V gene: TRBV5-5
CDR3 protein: CASSPSGRADTQYF

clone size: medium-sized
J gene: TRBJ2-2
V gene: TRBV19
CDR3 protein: CASSLQAGLDGELFF

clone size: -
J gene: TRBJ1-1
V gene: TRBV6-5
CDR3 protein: CASSYSRHGNTEAFF

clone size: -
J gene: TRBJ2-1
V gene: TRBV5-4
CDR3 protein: CASSLKGGTGGYNEQFF

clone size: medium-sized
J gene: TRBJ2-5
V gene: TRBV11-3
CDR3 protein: CASSVHTGTSAQETQYF

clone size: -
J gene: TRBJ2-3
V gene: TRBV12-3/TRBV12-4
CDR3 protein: CASTPRGRADTQYF

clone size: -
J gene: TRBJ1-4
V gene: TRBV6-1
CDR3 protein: CASSELWGNEKLFF

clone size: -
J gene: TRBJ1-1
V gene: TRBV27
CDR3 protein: CASSSRRGSSNTEAFF

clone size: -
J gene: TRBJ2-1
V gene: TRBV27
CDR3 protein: CATSGTSYNEQFF

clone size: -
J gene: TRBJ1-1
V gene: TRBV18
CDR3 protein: CASSPSDRANTEAFF

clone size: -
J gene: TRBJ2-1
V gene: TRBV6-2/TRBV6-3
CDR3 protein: CASGSVAYNEQFF

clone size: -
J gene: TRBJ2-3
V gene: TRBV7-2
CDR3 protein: CASSLPPMDNQYF

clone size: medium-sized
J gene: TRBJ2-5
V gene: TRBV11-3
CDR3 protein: CASSLTGGGTQYF

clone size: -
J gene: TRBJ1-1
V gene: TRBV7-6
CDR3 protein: CASSFRMNTEAFF

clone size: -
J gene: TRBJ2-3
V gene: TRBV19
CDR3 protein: CASSTLGQSTDTQYF